The subject of this entry is one T cell receptor (beta chain). Its antigen is unknown. These data originate in a study of a mutant IDH1 vaccine in newly diagnosed glioma. For the study at large: Receipt of radiotherapy, temozolomide, or both preceded the study, and most received both.

Time point given: week 47, end of study. It was 300 ug of mutant IDH1 20-mer peptide that made up each vaccine dose, given with topical imiquimod. Clones were sequenced by immunoSEQ multiplex PCR, and TCRdb holds only the in-frame ones, with some missing. This sample has over 10,000 clones; around three quarters occur once, and the top ten carry 4%. Material: PBMCs, obtained from a glioma patient whose treatment included an IDH1 peptide vaccine. The TCR was taken from a middle-aged woman with glioma.

The CDR3 nucleotides are TGCGCCAGCAGCCAAGGGACTAGCGGGTTGAGGGAGACCCAGTACTTC. It codes for CASSQGTSGLRETQYF. V and J are TRBV5-1 and TRBJ2-5; 12 nucleotides agree with TRBD2. V gave up 4 bases and J gave up 5 bases; unmatched junction bases: 9. Germline CDR1 and CDR2: SGHRS and YFSETQ. The length of the CDR3 is 16 residues.